This passage covers 21 T cell receptor beta chains from one sample sequenced in a study of CD8 T cells in Susac syndrome. Random hexamers primed reverse transcription of about 0.5 to 1 ug RNA. MiXCR, run by TCRdb on the immunoSEQ multiplex PCR reads, gives a single entry per CDR3 protein. The table records approximately 230,000 distinct CDR3 sequences, about 94% of them present only once. Sequencing used CD4+ T cells from PBMCs. These TCRs come from a human donor with multiple sclerosis.

The chain joins TRBV27 to TRBJ2-1; D unclear. The CDR3 is 13 amino acids. Trimming pared 3 bases from V and 5 bases from J, leaving 8 bases between. Germline V gene lookup returns CDR1 MNHEY and CDR2 SMNVEV (reference sequence). The DNA for the CDR3 is TGTGCCAGCAGTTTTCAAGCTCACAATGAGCAGTTCTTC. The encoded protein is CASSFQAHNEQFF.

This clonotype occurred once. This chain links TRBV12-3 or TRBV12-4 with TRBJ1-2; 10 bases line up with TRBD1. CDR3 length: 13 amino acids. Losses at the gene ends were 6 bases for V and 5 bases for J; bases not matched to a gene: 3. CDR3 DNA: TGTGCCAGCAGGCGGGGACAGGGGTATGGCTACACCTTC. It yields the protein CASRRGQGYGYTF.

The chain combines TRBV11-2 with TRBJ2-6, with unresolved D. Germline V gene sequence: CDR1 SGHAT, CDR2 FQNNGV. The CDR3 runs to 15 residues. The V end lost 3 bases, the J end lost 2 bases, and 8 bases lay between the germline ends. This CDR3 reads CASSFPGAGANVLTF. CDR3 coding DNA: TGTGCCAGCAGCTTTCCGGGCGCTGGGGCCAACGTCCTGACTTTC.

The chain couples TRBV11-2 to TRBJ2-5; 8 nucleotides agree with TRBD1. CDR3 size: 15 residues. Germline V gene sequence: CDR1 SGHAT, CDR2 FQNNGV. Germline trimming cut 3 bases from V and 2 bases from J; bases unmatched to any gene: 5. The chain's CDR3 is CASSFNRGSQETQYF. CDR3 nucleotide sequence: TGTGCCAGCAGCTTTAACAGGGGGTCACAAGAGACCCAGTACTTC.

This CDR3 is CASSKGGPYNSPLHF. CDR3 in DNA: TGTGCCAGCTCGAAAGGGGGACCCTATAATTCACCCCTCCACTTT. The V call is TRBV12-3 or TRBV12-4, the J call TRBJ1-6, with D maybe TRBD1 (6 bases). Trimming left V 8 bases short and J 2 bases short, with 13 bases between. The CDR3 is 15 amino acids.

This chain connects TRBV25-1 to TRBJ1-2; 7 bases are a match to TRBD1. The CDR3 totals 16 residues. Germline CDR1 is MGHDK and CDR2 is SYGVNS. The junction had 13 bases not matched to a gene; V was cut back by 5 bases and J by 4 bases. This CDR3 reads CASSSQGTQGFYGYTF. CDR3 nucleotide sequence: TGTGCCAGCAGTTCCCAAGGGACACAGGGGTTCTATGGCTACACCTTC.

The chain uses TRBV29-1 and TRBJ2-4; D unclear. Germline lookup yields CDR1 SQVTM and CDR2 ANQGSEA. There are 18 residues in the CDR3. Trimming shortened V by 4 bases and J by 1 base, and 23 bases separated the two germline ends. CDR3 amino acids: CSVAPAGWPAEAKNIQYF. DNA of the CDR3: TGCAGCGTTGCCCCCGCCGGGTGGCCCGCGGAGGCCAAAAACATTCAGTACTTC.

This chain links TRBV5-1 with TRBJ2-5; D perhaps matches TRBD1 (5 bases). The CDR3 spans 14 residues. V lost 0 bases and J lost 5, with 11 bases in between. Germline CDR1 and CDR2: SGHRS and YFSETQ. For the CDR3, the DNA is TGCGCCAGCAGCTTGGAGCAGGGAACGGAGACCCAGTACTTC. Amino acid sequence: CASSLEQGTETQYF.

This clonotype was counted a single time. The chain couples TRBV12-3 or TRBV12-4 to TRBJ2-2; possible D gene TRBD1, 6 bases. This CDR3 is built from 16 residues. The ends were cut back, 3 bases at V and 1 base at J, with 12 bases in the middle. CDR3 amino acids: CASSFSGTLNTGELFF. CDR3 DNA sequence: TGTGCCAGCAGTTTTTCCGGGACACTGAACACCGGGGAGCTGTTTTTT.

V is TRBV19 and J is TRBJ2-4; 9 nucleotides align to TRBD1. The CDR3 loop spans 20 amino acids. Germline V gene data show CDR1 as LNHDA and CDR2 as SQIVND (reference sequence). V lost 0 bases, J lost 0 bases, and 12 bases stayed unmatched. As DNA, the CDR3 is TGTGCCAGTAGTATAGATCTTAAGGGACAGGGACCAGGAGCCAAAAACATTCAGTACTTC. This gives the protein CASSIDLKGQGPGAKNIQYF.

The chain recombines TRBV11-3 with TRBJ2-5; 7 nucleotides line up with TRBD1. The CDR3 sequence is 15 residues long. Germline CDR1 reads SGHNT; CDR2 reads YENEEA. V gave up 3 bases and J gave up 0 bases; unmatched junction bases: 4. CDR3 region: CASSFMGTDQETQYF. CDR3 DNA: TGTGCCAGCAGCTTCATGGGGACAGACCAAGAGACCCAGTACTTC.

The rearrangement joins TRBV5-1 to TRBJ2-1; D is undetermined. Trimming removed 2 bases from V and 3 bases from J, with 12 bases in between. Germline loops: CDR1 SGHRS, CDR2 YFSETQ. The CDR3 covers 15 residues. The CDR3, as DNA: TGCGCCAGCAGCTTCGTACATTCCAACTACAATGAGCAGTTCTTC. Its protein is CASSFVHSNYNEQFF.

The chain couples TRBV28 to TRBJ2-7; D call uncertain. The V gene's germline CDR1 is MDHEN and CDR2 SYDVKM. This CDR3 has 12 amino acids. Trimming pared 11 bases from V and 4 bases from J, leaving 15 bases between. The CDR3 loop is CAALGNEYEQYF. The CDR3 coding sequence is TGTGCCGCCTTGGGGAACGAGTACGAGCAGTACTTC.

The chain uses TRBV24-1 and TRBJ2-2, with D unresolved. V was pared by 0 bases and J by 8 bases, with 6 bases between. The germline gives CDR1 KGHDR, CDR2 SFDVKD. The CDR3 covers 13 residues. The CDR3 nucleotides read TGTGCCACCAGTGATTTGATGGTGGGGGAGCTGTTTTTT. This codes for CATSDLMVGELFF.

V and J are TRBV5-1 and TRBJ2-1, with TRBD2 matching over 9 bases. The CDR3 loop spans 18 amino acids. Germline V gives CDR1 SGHRS, CDR2 YFSETQ. V trimming: 2 bases; J trimming: 7 bases; junction bases outside the gene matches: 16. In DNA, the CDR3 is TGCGCCAGCAGCTTTGGCCAAAGACTAGCGGTTGGAGGGAATGAGCAGTTCTTC. Translation gives CASSFGQRLAVGGNEQFF.

The rearrangement links TRBV30 to TRBJ1-4; no clear D. This CDR3 is 13 amino acids long. Trimming took off 1 base at V and 10 bases at J, with 13 bases between the two ends. Per the germline V gene, CDR1 is GTSNPN and CDR2 is SVGIG (reference sequence). DNA of the CDR3: TGTGCCTGGAGTGGTGGACTTGGTAGAAAACTGTTTTTT. Amino acid sequence: CAWSGGLGRKLFF.

This chain joins TRBV4-1 and TRBJ2-5, with 8 nucleotides matching TRBD1. Germline trimming cut 8 bases from V and 5 bases from J; bases unmatched to any gene: 10. This CDR3 contains 14 residues. CDR1 and CDR2 from the germline V gene are MGHRA and YSYEKL. The chain's CDR3 is CASLSRGRRETQYF. The DNA of the CDR3 is TGCGCCAGCCTTTCCAGGGGGCGGAGGGAGACCCAGTACTTC.

The chain recombines TRBV12-3 or TRBV12-4 with TRBJ2-1; no definite D call. Between the trimmed V and J ends, which lost 2 bases and 6 bases, there was a span of 8 bases. CDR3 length equals 13 residues. The CDR3 spells CASSLSRRNEQFF. The CDR3 DNA follows: TGTGCCAGCAGTTTAAGTCGCCGCAATGAGCAGTTCTTC.

In its sample, this clonotype was seen once. The rearrangement links TRBV24-1 to TRBJ2-5; 7 bases map to TRBD2. The CDR3 has 16 residues. In germline, CDR1 is KGHDR, CDR2 SFDVKD. Trimming cost V 3 bases and J 5 bases; bases outside gene matches: 11. The DNA for the CDR3 is TGTGCCACCAGTGATCCTAGCGGAGGCCGAAGGGAGACCCAGTACTTC. Translating gives CATSDPSGGRRETQYF.

In nucleotides, the CDR3 is TGTGCCTGGAGTGCCGATTACACAGATACGCAGTATTTT. This encodes CAWSADYTDTQYF. V gene TRBV30 combines with J gene TRBJ2-3, with D unresolved. V was cut by 1 base and J by 2 bases, with 7 bases left in between. Germline CDR1 is GTSNPN and CDR2 is SVGIG (reference sequence). The CDR3 spans 13 residues.

The chain joins TRBV7-2 to TRBJ1-5; unclear D gene. Trimming shortened V by 3 bases and J by 5 bases, and 8 bases separated the two germline ends. Germline V lookup: CDR1 SGHTA, CDR2 FQGNSA. The CDR3 contains 13 residues. Here the CDR3 reads CASSFVRDQPQHF. CDR3 DNA: TGTGCCAGCAGCTTTGTTAGAGATCAGCCCCAGCATTTT. Using reference TRBV7-2 and TRBJ1-5 for the parts outside the CDR3, the full variable domain is GAGVSQSPSNKVTEKGKDVELRCDPISGHTALYWYRQSLGQGLEFLIYFQGNSAPDKSGLPSDRFSAERTGGSVSTLTIQRTQQEDSAVYLCASSFVRDQPQHFGDGTRLSIL.